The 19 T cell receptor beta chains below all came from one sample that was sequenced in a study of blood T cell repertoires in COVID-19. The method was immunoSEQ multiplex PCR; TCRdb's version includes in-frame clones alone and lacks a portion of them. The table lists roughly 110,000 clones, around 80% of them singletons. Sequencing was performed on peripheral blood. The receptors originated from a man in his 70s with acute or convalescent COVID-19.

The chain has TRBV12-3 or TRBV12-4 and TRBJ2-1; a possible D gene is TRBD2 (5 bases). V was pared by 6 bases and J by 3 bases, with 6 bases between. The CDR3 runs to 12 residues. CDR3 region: CASSRDYNEQFF. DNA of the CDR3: TGTGCCAGCAGCCGGGACTACAATGAGCAGTTCTTC.

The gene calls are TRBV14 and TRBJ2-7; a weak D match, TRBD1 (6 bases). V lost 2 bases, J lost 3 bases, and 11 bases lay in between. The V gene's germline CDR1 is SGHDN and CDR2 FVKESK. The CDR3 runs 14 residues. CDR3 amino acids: CASSQRTGNYEQYF. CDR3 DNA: TGTGCCAGCAGCCAAAGAACAGGGAACTACGAGCAGTACTTC.

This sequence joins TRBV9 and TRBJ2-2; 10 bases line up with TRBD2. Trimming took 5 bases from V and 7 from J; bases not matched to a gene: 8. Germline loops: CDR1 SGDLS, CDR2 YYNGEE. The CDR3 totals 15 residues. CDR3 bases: TGTGCCAGCAGACCTACTAGCGGGGTACTCGGGGAGCTGTTTTTT. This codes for CASRPTSGVLGELFF.

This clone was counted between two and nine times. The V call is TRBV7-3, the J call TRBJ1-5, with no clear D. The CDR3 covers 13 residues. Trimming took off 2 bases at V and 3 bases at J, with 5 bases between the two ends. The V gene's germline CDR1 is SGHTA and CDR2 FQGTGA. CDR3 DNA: TGTGCCAGCAGCTTATGGGCCAATCAGCCCCAGCATTTT. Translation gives CASSLWANQPQHF.

The CDR3 nucleotides read TGTGCCAGCTCACCAGGGACAGGGATCTACGAGCAGTACTTC. It is translated as CASSPGTGIYEQYF. The chain links TRBV18 to TRBJ2-7, with 9 bases matching TRBD1. With V trimmed by 2 bases and J by 3 bases, 2 bases remained unmatched. The CDR3 is 14 residues long. The germline CDR1 and CDR2 sequences are KGHSH and LQKENI.

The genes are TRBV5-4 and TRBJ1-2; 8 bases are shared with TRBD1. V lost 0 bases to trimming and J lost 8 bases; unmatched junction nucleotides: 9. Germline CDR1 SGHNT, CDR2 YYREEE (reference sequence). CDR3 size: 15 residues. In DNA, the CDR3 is TGTGCCAGCAGCTTGGCAGGGCCAGGGGGCTACGGCTACACCTTC. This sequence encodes CASSLAGPGGYGYTF. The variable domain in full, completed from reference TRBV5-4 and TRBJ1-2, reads ETGVTQSPTHLIKTRGQQVTLRCSSQSGHNTVSWYQQALGQGPQFIFQYYREEENGRGNFPPRFSGLQFPNYSSELNVNALELDDSALYLCASSLAGPGGYGYTFGSGTRLTVV.

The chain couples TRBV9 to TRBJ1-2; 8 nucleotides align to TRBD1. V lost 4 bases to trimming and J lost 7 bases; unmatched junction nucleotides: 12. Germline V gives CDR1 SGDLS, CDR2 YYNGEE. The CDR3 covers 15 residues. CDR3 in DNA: TGTGCCAGCAGCCCTGACACAGGGGGGGTGGGTGGCTACACCTTC. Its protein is CASSPDTGGVGGYTF.

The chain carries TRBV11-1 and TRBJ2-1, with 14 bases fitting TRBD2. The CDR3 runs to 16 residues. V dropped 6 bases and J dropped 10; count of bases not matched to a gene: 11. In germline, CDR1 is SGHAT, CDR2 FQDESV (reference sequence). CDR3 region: CASSRVGTSGGEEQFF. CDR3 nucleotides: TGTGCCAGCAGTCGCGTCGGGACTAGCGGGGGAGAGGAGCAGTTCTTC. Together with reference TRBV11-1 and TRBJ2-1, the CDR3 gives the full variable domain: EAEVAQSPRYKITEKSQAVAFWCDPISGHATLYWYRQILGQGPELLVQFQDESVVDDSQLPKDRFSAERLKGVDSTLKIQPAELGDSAMYLCASSRVGTSGGEEQFFGPGTRLTVL.

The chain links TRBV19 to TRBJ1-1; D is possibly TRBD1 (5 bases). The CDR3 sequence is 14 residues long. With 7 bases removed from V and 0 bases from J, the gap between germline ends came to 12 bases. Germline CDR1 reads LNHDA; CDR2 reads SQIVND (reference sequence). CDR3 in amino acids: CASTWGGMNTEAFF. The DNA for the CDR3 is TGTGCCAGTACCTGGGGGGGAATGAACACTGAAGCTTTCTTT.

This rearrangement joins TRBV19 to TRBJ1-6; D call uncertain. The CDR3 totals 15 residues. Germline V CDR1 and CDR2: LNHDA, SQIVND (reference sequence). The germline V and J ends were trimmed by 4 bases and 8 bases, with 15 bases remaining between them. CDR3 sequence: CASSTRGELDSPLHF. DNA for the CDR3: TGTGCCAGTAGTACCCGCGGGGAGCTTGATTCACCCCTCCACTTT.

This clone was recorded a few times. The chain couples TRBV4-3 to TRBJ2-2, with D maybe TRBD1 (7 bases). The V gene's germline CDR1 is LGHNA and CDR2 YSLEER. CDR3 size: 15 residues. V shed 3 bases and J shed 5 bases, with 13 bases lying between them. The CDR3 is CASSQDQGGTGELFF. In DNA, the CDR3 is TGCGCCAGCAGCCAGGATCAGGGGGGTACCGGGGAGCTGTTTTTT.

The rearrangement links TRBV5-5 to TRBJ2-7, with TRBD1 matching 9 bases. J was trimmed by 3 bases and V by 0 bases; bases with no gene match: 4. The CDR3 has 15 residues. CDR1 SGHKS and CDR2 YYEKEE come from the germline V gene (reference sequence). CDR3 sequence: CASSLGQGDYYEQYF. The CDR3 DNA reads TGTGCCAGCAGCTTGGGACAGGGGGACTACTACGAGCAGTACTTC.

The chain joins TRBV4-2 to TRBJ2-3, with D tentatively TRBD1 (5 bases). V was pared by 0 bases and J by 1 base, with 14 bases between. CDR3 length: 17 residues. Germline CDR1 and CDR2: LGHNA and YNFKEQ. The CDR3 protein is CASSQDRGTDRTDTQYF. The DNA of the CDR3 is TGTGCCAGCAGCCAAGATAGGGGAACTGACCGCACAGATACGCAGTATTTT.

CDR3 sequence (DNA): TGTGCCAGTAGTATCTGGGACAGTATGAACACTGAAGCTTTCTTT. Translation: CASSIWDSMNTEAFF. The chain has TRBV19 and TRBJ1-1; 7 bases map to TRBD1. This CDR3 has 15 residues. The V gene's germline CDR1 is LNHDA and CDR2 SQIVND (reference sequence). Trimming at V came to 3 bases and at J to 0 bases, leaving 4 bases not matched to a gene.

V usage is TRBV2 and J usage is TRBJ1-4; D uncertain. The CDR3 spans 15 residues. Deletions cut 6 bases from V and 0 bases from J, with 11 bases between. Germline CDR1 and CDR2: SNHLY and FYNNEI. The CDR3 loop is CASSARLATNEKLFF. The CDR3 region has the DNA TGTGCCAGCAGCGCCAGACTTGCAACTAATGAAAAACTGTTTTTT.

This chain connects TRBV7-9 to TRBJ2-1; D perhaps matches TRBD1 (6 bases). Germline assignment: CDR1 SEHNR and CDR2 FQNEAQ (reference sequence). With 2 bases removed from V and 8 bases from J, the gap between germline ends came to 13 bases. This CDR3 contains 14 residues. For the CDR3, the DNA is TGTGCCAGCAGCTTATCTATTAAGGGGGATGAGCAGTTCTTC. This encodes CASSLSIKGDEQFF.

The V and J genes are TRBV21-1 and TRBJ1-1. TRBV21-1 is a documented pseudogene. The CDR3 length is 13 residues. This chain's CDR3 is CASSRPGDTEAFF. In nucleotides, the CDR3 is TGTGCCAGCAGCAGACCGGGGGACACTGAAGCTTTCTTT.

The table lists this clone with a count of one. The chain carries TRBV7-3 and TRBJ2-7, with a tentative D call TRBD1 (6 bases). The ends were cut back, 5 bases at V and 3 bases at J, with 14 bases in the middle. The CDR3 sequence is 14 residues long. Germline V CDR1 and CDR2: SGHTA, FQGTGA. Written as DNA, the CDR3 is TGTGCCAGCAGCCCCCGGACAGCCAACTACGAGCAGTACTTC. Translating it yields CASSPRTANYEQYF.

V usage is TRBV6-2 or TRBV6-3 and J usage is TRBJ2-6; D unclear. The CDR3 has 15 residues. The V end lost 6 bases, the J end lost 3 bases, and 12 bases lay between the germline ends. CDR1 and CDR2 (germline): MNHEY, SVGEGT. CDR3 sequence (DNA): TGTGCCAGCAGATACGAGGAGATTGGGGCCAACGTCCTGACTTTC. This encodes CASRYEEIGANVLTF.